This T cell receptor (beta chain) was recorded in a study of T-cell memory formation after mild COVID-19. The study, taken as a whole, reports: CD4+ bias marked clones expanding day 15 to 37, unlike balanced contracting clones. Some responding clones appeared in pre-infection memory, suggesting cross-reactive memory joined.

Germline V gene lookup returns CDR1 SGHTA and CDR2 FQGNSA. Trimming stripped 4 bases from V and 7 bases from J, with 17 bases between. This CDR3 contains 15 residues. TCRdb itself ran the 5' RACE reads through MiXCR, one entry per CDR3 protein. The sample includes just over 400,000 distinct CDR3 sequences, 20% to 25% of them seen just once. This clonotype appeared a few times. Its target is unknown. Sequences were obtained from PBMCs or a T cell subset sorted from them (not recorded which). The chain is built from TRBV7-2 and TRBJ2-1, with D uncertain. The sequence was collected from an adult woman who had mild COVID-19 (a few samples of this study predate the infection). Cell type and time point are not known. The CDR3 DNA reads TGTGCCAGCAGCTACCACTCTGGGCCCTTTAATGAGCAGTTCTTC. It translates to CASSYHSGPFNEQFF.